Listed below are T cell receptor beta chains from one sample, sequenced in a study of CXCR3-negative and CXCR3-positive naive CD8 T cells. Reanalyzing the 5' RACE reads, TCRdb keeps one entry per CDR3 protein, without DNA. This sample's clone table lists more than 45,000 distinct CDR3 sequences. Sample: naive CXCR3- CD8+ T cells from blood. The receptors were sampled from a human donor in good health. Some clones in this sample may be carry-over from other donors' samples. The CDR3 runs from the conserved cysteine through the conserved F or W.

v_call	cdr3_length	j_call	cdr3_aa
TRBV29-1	11	TRBJ2-7	CSAVMGYEQYF
TRBV27	12	TRBJ2-7	CAVRSGSYEQYF
TRBV7-9	16	TRBJ2-3	CASSLESGSVLDTQYF
TRBV28	16	TRBJ2-1	CASSPTSGSTYNEQFF
TRBV7-9	17	TRBJ2-3	CASSLAITSGGTDTQYF
TRBV4-2	14	TRBJ1-4	CASSWTGSNEKLFF
TRBV15	14	TRBJ1-1	CATSGGTGMTEAFF
TRBV14	14	TRBJ1-1	CASSQEQGDIEAFF
TRBV2	19	TRBJ2-1	CASSEGDPTGPILYNEQFF
TRBV7-7	17	TRBJ2-1	CASSPGTSGGPGGEQFF
TRBV3-1	18	TRBJ2-1	CASRPLFPGPDSYNEQFF
TRBV9	13	TRBJ1-2	CASSVGGPVDYTF
TRBV6-5	14	TRBJ2-7	CASSYSPGAYEQYF
TRBV5-6	16	TRBJ2-7	CASSLGQGMGSYEQYF
TRBV4-3	15	TRBJ1-3	CASSQETESGNTIYF
TRBV6-2/TRBV6-3	15	TRBJ2-1	CASSFYPQGFDEQFF
TRBV20-1	16	TRBJ2-7	CSATDPEAEPSYEQYF
TRBV7-3	13	TRBJ2-7	CASSLTSSYEQYF
TRBV6-2/TRBV6-3	16	TRBJ1-2	CASTVGPGQGAYGYTF
TRBV12-3/TRBV12-4	17	TRBJ2-1	CASSFGTTGLESDEQFF
TRBV28	15	TRBJ2-3	CASSLRGLRTDTQYF
TRBV7-2	14	TRBJ2-7	CASSGQGFPYEQYF
TRBV12-3/TRBV12-4	15	TRBJ2-5	CASSFSDSIQETQYF
TRBV7-9	14	TRBJ2-7	CASSLPTGEYEQYF
TRBV15	16	TRBJ1-5	CATSTLSVSANQPQHF
TRBV11-2	18	TRBJ2-1	CASSSLAGAGGALGEQFF
TRBV7-8	16	TRBJ2-2	CATTLAGGQNTGELFF
TRBV5-5	13	TRBJ2-7	CASSLVAGYEQYF
TRBV6-1	16	TRBJ2-7	CASSEIASPALGEQYF
TRBV7-2	17	TRBJ1-5	CARVPGQGYYSNQPQHF
TRBV4-3	15	TRBJ2-7	CASSQDRGFPYEQYF
TRBV29-1	17	TRBJ2-3	CSVHPAPGLAGGQEQYF
TRBV19	14	TRBJ2-7	CASSTAGQSWEQYF
TRBV20-1	15	TRBJ1-2	CSASPGQHFVYGYTF
TRBV20-1	11	TRBJ2-7	CSARGGYEQYF
TRBV4-2	14	TRBJ2-1	CASSVTGGYNEQFF
TRBV19	15	TRBJ2-1	CASSIVHSSYNEQFF
TRBV9	15	TRBJ1-6	CASNTPARGDSPLHF
TRBV14	19	TRBJ2-1	CASSQDLADLESSYNEQFF
TRBV28	13	TRBJ2-7	CASSLRTDYEQYF
TRBV7-6	15	TRBJ2-2	CASSLGGGAVGELFF
TRBV6-6	16	TRBJ2-1	CASSYSGPDSYNEQFF